This TCR beta chain was sequenced during a study of early T cells in non-severe SARS-CoV-2 infection. Study-level information: Chains were not paired, and sequencing was done on bulk RNA from unsorted whole blood.

This CDR3 region has 14 residues. J was trimmed by 13 bases and V by 3 bases; bases with no gene match: 10. Germline CDR1 reads SGHTA; CDR2 reads FQGNSA. Study-wide results and caveats: In VDJdb matching, anti-spike CD8 responses were favored while private and CD4 specificities went missing.

At least ten counts were recorded for this clonotype. Its antigen is undetermined. As part of library construction, unique molecular identifiers were attached to individual cDNA molecules. TCRdb reprocessed the 5' RACE reads with MiXCR, giving one entry per CDR3 protein. This sample has fewer than 55,000 distinct CDR3 sequences, with 9.1% found just once. The chain carries TRBV7-2 and TRBJ2-1, with 9 bases fitting TRBD2. This clonotype was obtained from an adult who was a healthcare worker with PCR-confirmed SARS-CoV-2 infection or an uninfected control (not recorded which). The sequenced material came from whole blood. The DNA for the CDR3 is TGTGCCAGCAGCTTCGGGGGTAGCGGGAGTCGACAGTTCTTC. Translation: CASSFGGSGSRQFF.